A selection of T cell receptor beta chains follows, all from one sample in a study of cytomegalovirus exposure and HLA in healthy donors. Clones were sequenced by immunoSEQ multiplex PCR, and TCRdb holds only the in-frame ones, with some missing. Its table lists some 130,000 clones. Sequences were obtained from PBMCs. The receptors shown here come from a man aged 18 to 30 in good health and CMV-seronegative. CDR3s include the opening cysteine and the closing phenylalanine or tryptophan. The D gene is left open where the match is weak.

TRBV2	-	TRBJ2-3	TGTGCCAGCAGGACACAGCCTGGCACAGATACGCAGTATTTT	CASRTQPGTDTQYF
TRBV4-3	-	TRBJ2-3	TGCGCCAGCAGCCCTACCGGGACTTTCACAGATACGCAGTATTTT	CASSPTGTFTDTQYF
TRBV9	-	TRBJ2-3	TGTGCCAGCAGCGGGCTAGATACGCAGTATTTT	CASSGLDTQYF
TRBV29-1	-	TRBJ2-1	TGCAGCCTTAACGACGGGGGATACAATGAGCAGTTCTTC	CSLNDGGYNEQFF
TRBV4-3	-	TRBJ1-4	TGCGCCAGCAGCCAAGGAGGGGGGGTAACTAATGAAAAACTGTTTTTT	CASSQGGGVTNEKLFF
TRBV27	TRBD1	TRBJ1-3	TGTGCCAGCAGTCGCACAGGGGCTGGAAACACCATATATTTT	CASSRTGAGNTIYF
TRBV29-1	-	TRBJ1-1	TGCAGCGGTGGACTGGGGAACACTGAAGCTTTCTTT	CSGGLGNTEAFF
TRBV7-9	TRBD1	TRBJ2-5	TGTGCCAGCAGCCCCGGGGACAGCCTCTTGTGGGAGACCCAGTACTTC	CASSPGDSLLWETQYF
TRBV27	TRBD1	TRBJ2-2	TGTGCCAGCATTAAGACAGGGCCGGGAACCGGGGAGCTGTTTTTT	CASIKTGPGTGELFF
TRBV5-6	TRBD2	TRBJ2-7	TGTGCCAGCAGCTTCCGGACTAGCGGGGGGGGCGAGCAGTACTTC	CASSFRTSGGGEQYF